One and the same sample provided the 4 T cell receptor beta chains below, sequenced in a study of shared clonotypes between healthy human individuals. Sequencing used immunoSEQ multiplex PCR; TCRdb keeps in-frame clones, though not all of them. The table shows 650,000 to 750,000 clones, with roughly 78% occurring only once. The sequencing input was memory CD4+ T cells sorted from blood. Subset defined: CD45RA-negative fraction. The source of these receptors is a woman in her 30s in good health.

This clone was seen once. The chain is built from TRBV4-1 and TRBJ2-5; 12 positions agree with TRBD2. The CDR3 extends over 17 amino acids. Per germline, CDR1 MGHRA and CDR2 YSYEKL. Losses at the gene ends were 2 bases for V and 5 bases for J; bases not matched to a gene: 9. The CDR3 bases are TGCGCCAGCAGCCAATCACTAGCGGGAGGTTTCACGGAGACCCAGTACTTC. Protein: CASSQSLAGGFTETQYF.

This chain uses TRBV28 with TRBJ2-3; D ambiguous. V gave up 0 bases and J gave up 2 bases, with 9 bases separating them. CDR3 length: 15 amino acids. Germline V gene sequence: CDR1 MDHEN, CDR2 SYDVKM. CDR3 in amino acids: CASSLWQKNTDTQYF. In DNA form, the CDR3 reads TGTGCCAGCAGTTTATGGCAGAAGAACACAGATACGCAGTATTTT.

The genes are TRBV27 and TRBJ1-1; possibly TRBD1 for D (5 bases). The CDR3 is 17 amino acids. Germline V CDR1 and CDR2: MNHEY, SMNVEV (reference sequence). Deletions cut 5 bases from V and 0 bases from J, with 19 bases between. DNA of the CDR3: TGTGCCAGCAGTCTAGGCGCGGGAAGGGGATTGAACACTGAAGCTTTCTTT. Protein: CASSLGAGRGLNTEAFF.

For the CDR3, the DNA is TGTGCCAGTACCGAGGGGAGACAGGGCTCCTACAATGAGCAGTTCTTC. It yields the protein CASTEGRQGSYNEQFF. V usage is TRBV19 and J usage is TRBJ2-1; 7 nucleotides line up with TRBD1. CDR1 and CDR2 from the germline V gene are LNHDA and SQIVND (reference sequence). CDR3 length: 16 residues. Germline trimming cut 7 bases from V and 0 bases from J; bases unmatched to any gene: 9.